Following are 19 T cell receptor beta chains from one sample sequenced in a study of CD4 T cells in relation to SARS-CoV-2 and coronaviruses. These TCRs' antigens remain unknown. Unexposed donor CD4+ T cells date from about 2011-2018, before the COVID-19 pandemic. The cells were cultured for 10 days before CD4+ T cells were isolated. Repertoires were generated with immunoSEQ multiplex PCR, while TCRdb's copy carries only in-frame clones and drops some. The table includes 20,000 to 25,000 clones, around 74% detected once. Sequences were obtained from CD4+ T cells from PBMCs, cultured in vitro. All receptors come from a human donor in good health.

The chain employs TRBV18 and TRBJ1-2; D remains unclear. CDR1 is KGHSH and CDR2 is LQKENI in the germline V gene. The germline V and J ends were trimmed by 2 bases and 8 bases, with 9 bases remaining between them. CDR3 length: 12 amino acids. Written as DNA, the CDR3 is TGTGCCAGCTCACCATTTGCAGAAGGCTACACCTTC. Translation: CASSPFAEGYTF.

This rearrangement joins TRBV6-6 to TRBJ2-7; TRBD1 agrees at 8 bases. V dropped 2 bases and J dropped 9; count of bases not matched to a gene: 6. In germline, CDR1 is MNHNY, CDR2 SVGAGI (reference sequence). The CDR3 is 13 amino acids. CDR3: CASSYGQGFGQYF. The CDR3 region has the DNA TGTGCCAGCAGTTACGGACAGGGATTTGGGCAGTACTTC.

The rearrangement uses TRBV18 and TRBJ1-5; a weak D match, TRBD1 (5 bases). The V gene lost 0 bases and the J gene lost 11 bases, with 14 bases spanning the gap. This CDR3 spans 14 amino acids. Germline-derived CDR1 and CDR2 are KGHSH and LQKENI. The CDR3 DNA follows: TGTGCCAGCTCACCACCGGGGGTCGCCGAGGCCCAGCATTTT. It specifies CASSPPGVAEAQHF.

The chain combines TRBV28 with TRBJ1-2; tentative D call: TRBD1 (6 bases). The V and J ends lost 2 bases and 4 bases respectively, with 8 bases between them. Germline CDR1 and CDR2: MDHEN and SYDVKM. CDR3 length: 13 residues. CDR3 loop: CASSLRGGYGYTF. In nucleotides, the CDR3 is TGTGCCAGCAGTTTACGAGGGGGCTATGGCTACACCTTC.

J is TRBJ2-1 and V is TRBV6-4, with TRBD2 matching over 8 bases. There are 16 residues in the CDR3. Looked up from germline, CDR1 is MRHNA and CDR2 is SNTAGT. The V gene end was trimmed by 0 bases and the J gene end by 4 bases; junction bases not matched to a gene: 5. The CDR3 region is CASSDSLSGDYNEQFF. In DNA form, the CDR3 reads TGTGCCAGCAGTGACTCCCTTAGCGGGGATTACAATGAGCAGTTCTTC.

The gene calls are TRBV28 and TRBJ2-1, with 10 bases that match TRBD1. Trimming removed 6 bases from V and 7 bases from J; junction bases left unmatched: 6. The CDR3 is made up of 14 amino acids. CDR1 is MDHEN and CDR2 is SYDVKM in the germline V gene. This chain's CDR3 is CASSSGQGLNEQFF. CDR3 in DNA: TGTGCCAGCAGCTCGGGACAGGGGTTAAATGAGCAGTTCTTC.

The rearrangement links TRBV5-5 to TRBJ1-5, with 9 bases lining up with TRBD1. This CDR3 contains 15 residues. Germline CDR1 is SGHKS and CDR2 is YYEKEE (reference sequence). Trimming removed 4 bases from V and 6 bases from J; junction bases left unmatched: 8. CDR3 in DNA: TGTGCCAGCAGCATCACAGGGGGCGAGGTTCAGCCCCAGCATTTT. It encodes CASSITGGEVQPQHF. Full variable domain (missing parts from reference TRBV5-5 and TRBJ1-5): DAGVTQSPTHLIKTRGQQVTLRCSPISGHKSVSWYQQVLGQGPQFIFQYYEKEERGRGNFPDRFSARQFPNYSSELNVNALLLGDSALYLCASSITGGEVQPQHFGDGTRLSIL.

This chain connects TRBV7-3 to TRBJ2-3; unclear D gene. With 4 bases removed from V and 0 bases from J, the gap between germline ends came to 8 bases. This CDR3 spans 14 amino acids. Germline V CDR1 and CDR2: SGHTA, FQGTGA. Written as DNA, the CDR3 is TGTGCCAGCAGCTCAAGATCTAGCACAGATACGCAGTATTTT. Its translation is CASSSRSSTDTQYF.

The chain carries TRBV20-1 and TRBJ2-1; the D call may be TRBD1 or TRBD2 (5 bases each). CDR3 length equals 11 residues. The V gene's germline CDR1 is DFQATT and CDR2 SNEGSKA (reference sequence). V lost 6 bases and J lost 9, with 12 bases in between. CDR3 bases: TGCAGTGCGGGACCAAGAGGTGAGCAGTTCTTC. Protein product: CSAGPRGEQFF.

The DNA of the CDR3 is TGTGCCTGGACTGGTGGGGCCAACGTCCTGACTTTC. This codes for CAWTGGANVLTF. This chain connects TRBV30 to TRBJ2-6; D call uncertain. Trimming removed 4 bases from V and 3 bases from J, with 4 bases in between. The CDR3 runs 12 residues. From germline, CDR1 is GTSNPN and CDR2 SVGIG (reference sequence).

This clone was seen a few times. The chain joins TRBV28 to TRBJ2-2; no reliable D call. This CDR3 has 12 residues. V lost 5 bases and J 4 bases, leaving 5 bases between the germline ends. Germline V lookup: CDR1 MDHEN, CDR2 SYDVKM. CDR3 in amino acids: CASSKTTGELFF. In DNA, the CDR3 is TGTGCCAGCAGTAAGACCACCGGGGAGCTGTTTTTT.

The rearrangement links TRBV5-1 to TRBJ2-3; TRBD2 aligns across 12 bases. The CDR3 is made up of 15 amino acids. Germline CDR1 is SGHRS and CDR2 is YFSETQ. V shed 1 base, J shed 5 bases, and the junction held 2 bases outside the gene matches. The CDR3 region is CASSLRGLAGDTQYF. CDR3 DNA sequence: TGCGCCAGCAGCTTGAGGGGACTAGCGGGAGATACGCAGTATTTT.

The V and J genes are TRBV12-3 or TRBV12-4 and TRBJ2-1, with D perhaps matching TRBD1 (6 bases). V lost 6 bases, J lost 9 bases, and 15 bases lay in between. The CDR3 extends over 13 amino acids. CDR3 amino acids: CASSPTGWTEQFF. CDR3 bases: TGTGCCAGCAGCCCGACAGGTTGGACTGAGCAGTTCTTC.

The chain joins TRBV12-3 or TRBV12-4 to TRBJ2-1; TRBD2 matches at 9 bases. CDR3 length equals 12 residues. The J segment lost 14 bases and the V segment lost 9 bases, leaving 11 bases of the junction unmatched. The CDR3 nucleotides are TGTGCCAGTTTGGGGGTTAGCGGGAGAGAGTTCTTC. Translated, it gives CASLGVSGREFF.

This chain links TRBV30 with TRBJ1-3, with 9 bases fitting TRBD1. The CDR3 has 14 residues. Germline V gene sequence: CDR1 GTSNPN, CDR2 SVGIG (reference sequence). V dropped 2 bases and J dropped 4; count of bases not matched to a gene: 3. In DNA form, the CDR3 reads TGTGCCTGGAGTCCGGGACAGGGCGGAAACACCATATATTTT. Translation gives CAWSPGQGGNTIYF.

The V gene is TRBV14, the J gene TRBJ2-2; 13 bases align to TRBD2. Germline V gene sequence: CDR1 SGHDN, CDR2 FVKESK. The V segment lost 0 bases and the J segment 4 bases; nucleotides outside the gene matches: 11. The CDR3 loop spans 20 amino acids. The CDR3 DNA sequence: TGTGCCAGCAGCCAAGATCAACTAGGGGGACTAGCGGGATTCACCGGGGAGCTGTTTTTT. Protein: CASSQDQLGGLAGFTGELFF.

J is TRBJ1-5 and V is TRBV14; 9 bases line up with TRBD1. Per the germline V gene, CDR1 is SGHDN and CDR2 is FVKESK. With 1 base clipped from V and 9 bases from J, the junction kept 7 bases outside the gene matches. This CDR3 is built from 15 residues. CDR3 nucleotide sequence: TGTGCCAGCAGCCAAGGACAGGGGGGAGTTTCGCCCCAGCATTTT. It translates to CASSQGQGGVSPQHF.

This CDR3 is CASSGIWSGDNEQFF. The CDR3 nucleotides are TGTGCCAGCAGTGGAATTTGGAGTGGTGACAATGAGCAGTTCTTC. The chain joins TRBV2 to TRBJ2-1; D is undetermined. Trimming took 4 bases from V and 5 from J, leaving 15 bases between them. Germline V CDR1 and CDR2: SNHLY, FYNNEI. The CDR3 contains 15 residues.

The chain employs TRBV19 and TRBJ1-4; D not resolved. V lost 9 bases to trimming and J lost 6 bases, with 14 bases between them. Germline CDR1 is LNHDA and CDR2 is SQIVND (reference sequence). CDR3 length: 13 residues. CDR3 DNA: TGTGCCAGCAATCGGGGTCGGGATGAAAAACTGTTTTTT. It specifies CASNRGRDEKLFF.